This T cell receptor (beta chain) comes out of a study of shared clonotypes between healthy human individuals. Findings of the study overall: Enrolling few donors narrowed the genetic and exposure-history diversity that was represented.

J was trimmed by 2 bases and V by 5 bases; bases with no gene match: 7. The CDR3 contains 15 residues. CDR1 and CDR2 (germline): LNHDA, SQIVND (reference sequence). CD45RO-negative cells were positively selected for CCR7, leaving out terminally differentiated effector memory CD45RA+ cells. Recent vaccinations or acute infections were absent in the healthy HIV-negative adult donors. Concerning this clone itself: Its antigen remains unknown.

Researchers divided each subset's genomic DNA evenly across several immunoSEQ plates. Study processing details: Filtering of immunoSEQ junctional sequences could not match full-length read filtering. Sequencing was performed with immunoSEQ multiplex PCR; in TCRdb, only in-frame clones are kept and a portion is missing. V, J and clone size derive from that table, while D and trimming were established from the DNA sequence. The data show roughly 2,000,000 clones, with about 95% seen just once and 0.95% to 1.5% held by the top ten. Material: naive CD8+ T cells sorted from blood. This sequence originates from a man in his late teens or twenties in good health. The chain couples TRBV19 to TRBJ2-3; 7 nucleotides align to TRBD2. CDR3: CASSQLAANTDTQYF. The CDR3 nucleotides are TGTGCCAGTAGTCAGCTAGCGGCCAACACAGATACGCAGTATTTT.